The source of this TCR beta chain is a study of T cell responses to AZD1222 COVID-19 vaccine. A remark on this clone: Antigen specificity is unknown.

Study-wide results and limits: CD4 TCRs linked to vaccination spanned spike, dominating at 160-218 and 743-854. Reportedly, nearly half the spike-specific TCRs target unmutated variant regions. Sampled repertoires all dated from after the peak T cell response. The donors showed a predominance of white British ancestry and of females, with possible underestimation of clonal diversity.

This CDR3 comprises 11 residues. Germline V gene data show CDR1 as DFQATT and CDR2 as SNEGSKA (reference sequence). V was trimmed by 5 bases and J by 8 bases, leaving 11 bases between them. Repertoires were generated with immunoSEQ multiplex PCR, while TCRdb's copy carries only in-frame clones and drops some. Of roughly 120,000 clones in the sample, approximately 84% were seen once. Specimen: peripheral blood, collected on day 0 of AZD1222 vaccination. The chain combines TRBV20-1 with TRBJ2-3; D is tentatively TRBD1 or TRBD2 (5 bases each). The clonotype was recovered from an adult in good health. In nucleotides, the CDR3 is TGCAGTGCTGCCCCCGGGACTACGCAGTATTTT. Translating it yields CSAAPGTTQYF.